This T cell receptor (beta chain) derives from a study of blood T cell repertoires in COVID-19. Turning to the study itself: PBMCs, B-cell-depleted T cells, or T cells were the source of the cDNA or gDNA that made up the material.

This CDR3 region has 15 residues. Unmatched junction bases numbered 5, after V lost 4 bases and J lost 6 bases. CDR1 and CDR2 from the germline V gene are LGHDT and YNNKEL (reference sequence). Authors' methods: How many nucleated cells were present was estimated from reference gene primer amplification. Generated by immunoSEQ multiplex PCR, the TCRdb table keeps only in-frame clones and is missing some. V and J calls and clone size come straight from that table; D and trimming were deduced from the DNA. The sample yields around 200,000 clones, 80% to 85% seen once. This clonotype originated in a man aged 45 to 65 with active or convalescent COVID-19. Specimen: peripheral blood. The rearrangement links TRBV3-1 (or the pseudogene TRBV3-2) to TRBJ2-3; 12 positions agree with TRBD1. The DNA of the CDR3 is TGTGCCAGCAGCCTACCGGGACAGGGGGCCGATACGCAGTATTTT. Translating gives CASSLPGQGADTQYF.